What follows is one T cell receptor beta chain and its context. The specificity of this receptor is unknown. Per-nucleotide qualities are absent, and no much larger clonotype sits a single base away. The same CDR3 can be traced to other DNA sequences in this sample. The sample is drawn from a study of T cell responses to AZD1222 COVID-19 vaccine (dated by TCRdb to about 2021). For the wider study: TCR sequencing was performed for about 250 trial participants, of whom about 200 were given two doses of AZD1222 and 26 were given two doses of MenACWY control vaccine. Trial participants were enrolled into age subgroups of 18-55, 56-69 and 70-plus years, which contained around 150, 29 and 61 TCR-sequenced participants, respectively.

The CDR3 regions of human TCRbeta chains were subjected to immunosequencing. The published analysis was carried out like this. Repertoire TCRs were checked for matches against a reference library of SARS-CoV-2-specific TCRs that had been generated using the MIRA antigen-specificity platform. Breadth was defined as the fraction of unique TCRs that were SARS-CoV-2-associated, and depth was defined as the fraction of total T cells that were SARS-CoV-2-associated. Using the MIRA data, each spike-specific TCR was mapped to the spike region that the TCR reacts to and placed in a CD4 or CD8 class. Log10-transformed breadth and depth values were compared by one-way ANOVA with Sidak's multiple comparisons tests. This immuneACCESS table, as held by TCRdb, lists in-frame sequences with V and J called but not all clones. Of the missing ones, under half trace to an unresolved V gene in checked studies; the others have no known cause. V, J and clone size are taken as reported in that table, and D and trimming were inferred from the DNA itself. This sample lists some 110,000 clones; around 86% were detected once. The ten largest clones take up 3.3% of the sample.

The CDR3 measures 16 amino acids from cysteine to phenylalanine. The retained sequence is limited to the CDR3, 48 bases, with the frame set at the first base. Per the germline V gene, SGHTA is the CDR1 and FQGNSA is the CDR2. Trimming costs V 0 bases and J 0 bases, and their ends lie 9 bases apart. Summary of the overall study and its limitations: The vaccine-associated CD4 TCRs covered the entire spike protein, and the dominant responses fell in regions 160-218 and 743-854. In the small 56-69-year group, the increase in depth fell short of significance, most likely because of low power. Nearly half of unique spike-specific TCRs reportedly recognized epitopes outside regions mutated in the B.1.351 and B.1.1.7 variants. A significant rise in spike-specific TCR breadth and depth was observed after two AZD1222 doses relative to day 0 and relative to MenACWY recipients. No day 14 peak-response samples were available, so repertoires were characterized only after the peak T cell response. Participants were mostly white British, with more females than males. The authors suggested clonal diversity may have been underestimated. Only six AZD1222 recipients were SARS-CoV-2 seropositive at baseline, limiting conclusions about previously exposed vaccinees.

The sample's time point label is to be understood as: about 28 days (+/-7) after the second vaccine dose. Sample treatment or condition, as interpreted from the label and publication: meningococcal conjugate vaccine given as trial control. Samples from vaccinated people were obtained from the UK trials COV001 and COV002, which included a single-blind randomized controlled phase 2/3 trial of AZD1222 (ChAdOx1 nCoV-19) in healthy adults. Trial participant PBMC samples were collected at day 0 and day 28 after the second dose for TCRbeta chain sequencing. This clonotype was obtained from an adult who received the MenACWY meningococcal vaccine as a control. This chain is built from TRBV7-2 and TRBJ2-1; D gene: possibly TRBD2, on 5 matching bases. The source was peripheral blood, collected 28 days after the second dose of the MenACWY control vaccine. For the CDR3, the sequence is CASSLAVGNSYNEQFF. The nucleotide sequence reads TGTGCCAGCAGCTTAGCGGTCGGGAACTCCTACAATGAGCAGTTCTTC.